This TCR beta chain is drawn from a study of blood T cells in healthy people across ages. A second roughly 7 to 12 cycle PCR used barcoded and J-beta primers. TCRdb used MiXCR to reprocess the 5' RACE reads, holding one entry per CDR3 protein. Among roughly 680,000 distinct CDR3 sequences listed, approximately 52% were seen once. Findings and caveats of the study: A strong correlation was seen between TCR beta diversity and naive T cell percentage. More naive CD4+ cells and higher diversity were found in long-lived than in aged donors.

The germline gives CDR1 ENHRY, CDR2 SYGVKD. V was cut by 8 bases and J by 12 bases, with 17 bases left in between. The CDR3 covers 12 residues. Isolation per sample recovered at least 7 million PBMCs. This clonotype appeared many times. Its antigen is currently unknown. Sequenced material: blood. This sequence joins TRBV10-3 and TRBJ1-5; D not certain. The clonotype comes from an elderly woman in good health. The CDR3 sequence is CAIPDSRCSQHF. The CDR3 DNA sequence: TGTGCCATCCCTGATTCGCGGTGTAGCCAGCATTTT.